This entry concerns a single T cell receptor (beta chain). What it recognizes is unknown. Sequenced by immunoSEQ multiplex PCR; TCRdb stores in-frame clones only, minus some. Among more than 2,500 clones listed, around 72% were seen once. The record originates from a study of OX40 agonist ivuxolimab in advanced cancers. General study points: Patients with a partial response at 0.1-3.0 mg/kg had among the lowest clonal expansion.

The germline V gene encodes CDR1 SGHAT and CDR2 FQNNGV. This CDR3 has 17 amino acids. J lost 5 bases, V lost 2 bases, and 11 bases had no gene match. This sequence originates from an adult with an advanced solid tumor such as melanoma, head and neck, liver or kidney cancer. The chain links TRBV11-2 to TRBJ2-7, with 11 bases matching TRBD1. The input for sequencing was CD4+ or CD8+ T cells sorted from blood, taken in a trial of the OX40 agonist ivuxolimab. The CDR3 protein is CASSLTPGQGGLHEQYF. The CDR3 DNA reads as TGTGCCAGCAGCTTAACACCGGGACAGGGGGGACTCCACGAGCAGTACTTC.